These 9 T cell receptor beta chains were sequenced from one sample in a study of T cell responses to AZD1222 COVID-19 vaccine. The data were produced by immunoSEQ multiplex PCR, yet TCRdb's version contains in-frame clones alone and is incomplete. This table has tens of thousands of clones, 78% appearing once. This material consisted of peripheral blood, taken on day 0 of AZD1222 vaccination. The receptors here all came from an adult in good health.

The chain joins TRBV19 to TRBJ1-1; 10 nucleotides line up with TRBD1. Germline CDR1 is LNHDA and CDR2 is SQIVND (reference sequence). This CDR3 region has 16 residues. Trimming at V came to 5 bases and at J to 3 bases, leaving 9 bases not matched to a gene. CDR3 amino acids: CASSPGQGSRYTEAFF. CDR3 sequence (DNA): TGTGCCAGTAGTCCGGGACAGGGGTCTCGTTACACTGAAGCTTTCTTT.

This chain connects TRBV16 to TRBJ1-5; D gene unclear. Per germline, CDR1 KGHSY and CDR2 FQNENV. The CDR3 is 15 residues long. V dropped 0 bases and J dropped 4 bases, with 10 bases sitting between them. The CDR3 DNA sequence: TGTGCCAGCAGCCAATCGATGTCAGTTAATCAGCCCCAGCATTTT. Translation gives CASSQSMSVNQPQHF.

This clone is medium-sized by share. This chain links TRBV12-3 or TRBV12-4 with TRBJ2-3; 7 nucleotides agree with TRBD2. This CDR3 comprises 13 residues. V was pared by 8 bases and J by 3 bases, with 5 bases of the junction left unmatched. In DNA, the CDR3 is TGTGCCAGCCAGGGAGGGCCAACAGATACGCAGTATTTT. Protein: CASQGGPTDTQYF.

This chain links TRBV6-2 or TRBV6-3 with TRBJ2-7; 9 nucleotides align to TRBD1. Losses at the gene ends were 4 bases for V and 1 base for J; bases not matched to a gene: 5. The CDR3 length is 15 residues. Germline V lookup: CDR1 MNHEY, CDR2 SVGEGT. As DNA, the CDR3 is TGTGCCAGCAGTTCCTTCGACAGGGGGTCCTACGAGCAGTACGTC. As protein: CASSSFDRGSYEQYV.

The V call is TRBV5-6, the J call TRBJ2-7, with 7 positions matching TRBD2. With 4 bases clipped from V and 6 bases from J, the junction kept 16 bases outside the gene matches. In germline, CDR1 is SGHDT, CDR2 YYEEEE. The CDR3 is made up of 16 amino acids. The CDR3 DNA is TGTGCCAGCAGCCGACCGAGAGCGGGGTCGCCCGGCGAGCAGTACTTC. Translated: CASSRPRAGSPGEQYF.

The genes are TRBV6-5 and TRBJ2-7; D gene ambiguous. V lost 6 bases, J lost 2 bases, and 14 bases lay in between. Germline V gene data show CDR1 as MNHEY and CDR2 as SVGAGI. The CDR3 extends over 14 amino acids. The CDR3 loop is CASSLPTETYEQYV. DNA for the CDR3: TGTGCCAGCAGCCTCCCGACGGAAACCTACGAGCAGTACGTC.

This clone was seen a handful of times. CDR3 loop: CASSLWPGTSGSNEQFF. The CDR3 DNA reads as TGTGCCAGCAGCCTATGGCCCGGGACTAGCGGGAGTAATGAGCAGTTCTTC. V gene TRBV5-4 combines with J gene TRBJ2-1; the match to TRBD2 covers 14 bases. Germline V gene data show CDR1 as SGHNT and CDR2 as YYREEE (reference sequence). The CDR3 is made up of 17 amino acids. With 4 bases clipped from V and 7 bases from J, the junction kept 10 bases outside the gene matches.

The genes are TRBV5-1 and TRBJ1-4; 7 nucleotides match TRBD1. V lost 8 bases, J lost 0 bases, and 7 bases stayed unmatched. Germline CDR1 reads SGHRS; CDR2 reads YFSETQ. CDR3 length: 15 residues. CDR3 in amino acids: CASHRDSSTNEKLFF. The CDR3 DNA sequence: TGCGCCAGTCACCGGGACAGTTCAACTAATGAAAAACTGTTTTTT.

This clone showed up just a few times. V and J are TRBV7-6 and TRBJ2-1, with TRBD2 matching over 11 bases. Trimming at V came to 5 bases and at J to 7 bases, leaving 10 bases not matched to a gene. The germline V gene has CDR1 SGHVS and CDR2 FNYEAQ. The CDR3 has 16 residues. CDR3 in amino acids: CASSAIPLAGGNEQFF. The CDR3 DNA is TGTGCCAGCAGCGCTATCCCCTTAGCGGGAGGGAATGAGCAGTTCTTC.